This TCR beta chain derives from a study of cytomegalovirus exposure and HLA in healthy donors. J lost 6 bases, V lost 0 bases, and 7 bases had no gene match. The germline CDR1 and CDR2 sequences are LGHNA and YSLEER. This CDR3 comprises 15 residues. This clone was detected only a few times. It was with 60 Vbeta and 13 Jbeta primers that the PCR ran. Original handling: In a later analysis, roughly 11 million of 65 million to 80 million unique beta chains occurred in at least two donors. TCRdb's table, derived via immunoSEQ multiplex PCR, lists solely in-frame clones and lacks some. D and trimming come from the DNA, and the V and J calls and clone size come from that table. The sample includes roughly 200,000 clones, roughly four fifths of them seen just once.

The TCR originated in a man aged 35 to 55 in good health and CMV-seropositive. This rearrangement joins TRBV4-3 to TRBJ1-2; 7 nucleotides align to TRBD1. Sequencing used PBMCs. CDR3 nucleotides: TGCGCCAGCAGCCAAGATTCGGGACAGAGAAATGGCTACACCTTC. Translating gives CASSQDSGQRNGYTF.